The clone carrying this TCR beta chain appeared a few times. What it recognizes is unknown. Each CDR3 protein is one row after TCRdb ran MiXCR on the reads. Found here are approximately 310,000 distinct CDR3 sequences, roughly 25% of them singletons; the top ten hold 13%. The data derive from a study of T cell repertoires in cytomegalovirus infection. Study context: Recently identified HLA-C-restricted CMV epitopes and well-studied HLA-B-restricted CMV epitopes were used by the study. Based on public TCR beta signatures, there were indications of CMV infection and of a matching HLA type. Whole-study results and caveats: The ex vivo response was dominated by HLA-C-restricted CMV-specific TCR beta clonotypes.

The CDR3 contains 14 residues. Germline CDR1 LNHNV, CDR2 YYDKDF (reference sequence). V shed 6 bases and J shed 3 bases, with 14 bases lying between them. Sequenced here: cultured PBMCs, sampled from culture after CMV antigen stimulation. This TCR came from a human donor in good health (CMV status not recorded). Some clones in this sample may be carry-over from other donors' samples. The rearrangement uses TRBV15 and TRBJ1-1; the D gene is possibly TRBD1 (5 bases). The CDR3 sequence is CATRIPGPYTEAFF. In nucleotides, the CDR3 is TGTGCCACCAGGATTCCGGGACCCTACACTGAAGCTTTCTTT.